The 13 T cell receptor beta chains reported below all come from one sample, sequenced in a study of early T cells in non-severe SARS-CoV-2 infection. In TCRdb, the 5' RACE reads were re-called with MiXCR into one record per CDR3 protein. The sample comprises about 50,000 distinct CDR3 sequences, about 6.5% of which are singletons, and about 3% rests with the top ten. Material: whole blood, obtained at baseline. The receptors originated from an adult who was a healthcare worker with PCR-confirmed SARS-CoV-2 infection or an uninfected control (not recorded which).

The table lists this clonotype with many counts. The chain links TRBV12-3 or TRBV12-4 to TRBJ1-1; D gene ambiguous. Trimming took off 1 base at V and 0 bases at J, with 9 bases between the two ends. The CDR3 length is 15 residues. CDR3: CASSLVPEVNTEAFF. The CDR3 DNA sequence: TGTGCCAGCAGTTTAGTCCCAGAAGTGAACACTGAAGCTTTCTTT.

This clonotype was seen more than once but under ten times. The rearrangement links TRBV7-2 to TRBJ1-5, with no clear D. CDR1 is SGHTA and CDR2 is FQGNSA in the germline V gene. V lost 1 base, J lost 1 base, and 11 bases lay in between. This CDR3 spans 16 amino acids. The DNA of the CDR3 is TGTGCCAGCAGCTTAGGGCGGGCAGGAAGCAATCAGCCCCAGCATTTT. Protein product: CASSLGRAGSNQPQHF.

The sample holds many counts of this clonotype. This chain joins TRBV7-2 and TRBJ2-5; 14 bases are a match to TRBD2. V gave up 5 bases and J gave up 4 bases; unmatched junction bases: 6. Germline CDR1 and CDR2: SGHTA and FQGNSA. The CDR3 is 16 amino acids. The CDR3, as DNA: TGTGCCAGCAGCCCGACTAGCGGGGGGGCCACAGAGACCCAGTACTTC. Protein product: CASSPTSGGATETQYF.

This clonotype was counted many times. The CDR3 region is CASSYETSPRYTIYF. The CDR3 DNA follows: TGTGCCAGCAGTTACGAGACCAGCCCACGGTACACCATATATTTT. The rearrangement uses TRBV6-6 and TRBJ1-3; D ambiguous. CDR3 length equals 15 residues. Germline V gene data show CDR1 as MNHNY and CDR2 as SVGAGI (reference sequence). V was shortened by 2 bases and J by 8 bases, with 16 bases between the two germline ends.

Many counts were recorded for this clonotype. The V call is TRBV7-9, the J call TRBJ1-4; the D is unclear. V was trimmed by 5 bases and J by 0 bases, leaving 16 bases between them. The V gene's germline CDR1 is SEHNR and CDR2 FQNEAQ (reference sequence). This CDR3 region has 17 residues. CDR3 nucleotides: TGTGCCAGCAGCCCTCTACCCTCGTCCGCAACTAATGAAAAACTGTTTTTT. It translates to CASSPLPSSATNEKLFF.

This clonotype has ten or more counts. The rearrangement uses TRBV29-1 and TRBJ2-7, with D perhaps being TRBD1 or TRBD2 (6 bases each). This CDR3 is built from 14 residues. Trimming stripped 4 bases from V and 4 bases from J, with 17 bases between. Germline CDR1 reads SQVTM; CDR2 reads ANQGSEA. The CDR3 protein is CSVAPGGGRYEQYF. In DNA form, the CDR3 reads TGCAGCGTTGCTCCCGGGGGCGGAAGGTACGAGCAGTACTTC.

The chain uses TRBV12-3 or TRBV12-4 and TRBJ1-2; 9 nucleotides match TRBD1. Trimming cost V 5 bases and J 7 bases; bases outside gene matches: 17. CDR3 length: 17 amino acids. The CDR3 reads CASSPFAGTGYIGGYTF. The CDR3 region has the DNA TGTGCCAGCAGTCCATTTGCCGGGACAGGGTATATCGGTGGCTACACCTTC.

This clonotype has at least ten counts. The chain links TRBV5-6 to TRBJ1-5; 7 positions match TRBD1. Trimming removed 0 bases from V and 2 bases from J; junction bases left unmatched: 2. Germline V gives CDR1 SGHDT, CDR2 YYEEEE. There are 15 residues in the CDR3. The CDR3 region has the DNA TGTGCCAGCAGCTTGGCAGGGGGACGCAATCAGCCCCAGCATTTT. The encoded protein is CASSLAGGRNQPQHF.

V is TRBV20-1 and J is TRBJ1-1; maybe TRBD1 (5 bases). The V end lost 3 bases, the J end lost 8 bases, and 13 bases lay between the germline ends. CDR3 length equals 12 residues. Germline V CDR1 and CDR2: DFQATT, SNEGSKA (reference sequence). The CDR3 DNA is TGCAGTGCTAGTTCTGGGACGGAAGAAGCTTTCTTT. This codes for CSASSGTEEAFF.

This clonotype has only a few counts. V gene TRBV4-3 combines with J gene TRBJ1-3, with D uncertain. The V end was cut by 3 bases, the J end by 1 base, with 10 bases between. The germline V gene has CDR1 LGHNA and CDR2 YSLEER. The CDR3 has 15 amino acids. This chain's CDR3 is CASSQEVLSGNTIYF. CDR3 nucleotides: TGCGCCAGCAGCCAGGAGGTCCTTTCTGGAAACACCATATATTTT.

This clonotype came up many times. The chain combines TRBV6-5 with TRBJ2-1; D ambiguous. The ends were cut back, 4 bases at V and 4 bases at J, with 11 bases in the middle. The CDR3 has 14 amino acids. Germline values: CDR1 MNHEY, CDR2 SVGAGI. The CDR3 reads CASSSGYNYNEQFF. The CDR3 DNA sequence: TGTGCCAGCAGTTCTGGATACAATTACAATGAGCAGTTCTTC.

This clonotype was seen many times. The V call is TRBV15, the J call TRBJ1-2; TRBD1 aligns across 8 bases. The CDR3 loop spans 15 amino acids. Unmatched junction bases numbered 9, after V lost 1 base and J lost 8 bases. Germline V CDR1 and CDR2: LNHNV, YYDKDF (reference sequence). DNA of the CDR3: TGTGCCACCAGCAGAGGAGCAGGGGGCGCCGAGGGCTACACCTTC. Amino acid sequence: CATSRGAGGAEGYTF. Full variable domain (missing parts from reference TRBV15 and TRBJ1-2): DAMVIQNPRYQVTQFGKPVTLSCSQTLNHNVMYWYQQKSSQAPKLLFHYYDKDFNNEADTPDNFQSRRPNTSFCFLDIRSPGLGDTAMYLCATSRGAGGAEGYTFGSGTRLTVV.

This chain connects TRBV6-5 to TRBJ1-3; the D is unclear. CDR1 and CDR2 from the germline V gene are MNHEY and SVGAGI. Deletions cut 7 bases from V and 0 bases from J, with 10 bases between. The CDR3 runs to 14 residues. The CDR3 bases are TGTGCCAGCACCGTAGGGATCTCTGGAAACACCATATATTTT. The encoded protein is CASTVGISGNTIYF.